This TCR beta chain was identified in a study of cytomegalovirus exposure and HLA in healthy donors. Study results and limitations: CMV serostatus was the only recorded immune exposure for donors. The authors assumed roughly uniform sequencing depth across donors for presence/absence analyses.

The germline gives CDR1 SGHDN, CDR2 FVKESK. Trimming cost V 8 bases and J 4 bases, with 17 bases left between them. The CDR3 has 14 amino acids. The PCR made use of 60 Vbeta and 13 Jbeta primers. TCRdb's table, derived via immunoSEQ multiplex PCR, lists solely in-frame clones and lacks some. The table has 90,000 or so clones, roughly four fifths seen once; the top ten hold approximately 3.6%. Turning to this clone: The antigen is undetermined.

What was sequenced was PBMCs. This TCR was sampled from a man aged 25 to 45 in good health and CMV-seropositive. The chain carries TRBV14 and TRBJ1-1, with a weak D call TRBD1 (5 bases). The CDR3 bases are TGTGCCAGCCAAGACTGGCAGGGCCCCACTGAAGCTTTCTTT. Translated, it gives CASQDWQGPTEAFF.